One sample yielded the 27 T cell receptor beta chains listed below, sequenced in a study of T-cell reconstitution after alpha-beta-depleted transplantation in children. Unique molecular identifiers were incorporated during preparation of the TCRbeta library. Each CDR3 protein gets one entry after TCRdb re-called the PCR reads with MiXCR. Of roughly 300,000 distinct CDR3 sequences listed, 10% are singletons. Material: PBMCs from the stem cell graft donor, obtained from the stem cell graft. All receptors come from a human donor who donated a stem cell graft to a child with acute lymphoblastic leukemia.

This clonotype occurred many times. This sequence joins TRBV20-1 and TRBJ1-1; TRBD1 agrees at 7 bases. The CDR3 is 12 residues long. V shed 1 base, J shed 11 bases, and the junction held 7 bases outside the gene matches. The germline gives CDR1 DFQATT, CDR2 SNEGSKA (reference sequence). CDR3 coding DNA: TGCAGTGCTAGAGTGAACAGGGGTAATGCTTTCTTT. It codes for CSARVNRGNAFF.

V usage is TRBV7-2 and J usage is TRBJ2-1, with 7 bases lining up with TRBD2. With 1 base clipped from V and 2 bases from J, the junction kept 11 bases outside the gene matches. Germline CDR1 reads SGHTA; CDR2 reads FQGNSA. CDR3 length: 18 residues. CDR3 loop: CASSLGVMRRGTYNEQFF. In nucleotides, the CDR3 is TGTGCCAGCAGCTTAGGGGTAATGCGGCGGGGGACCTACAATGAGCAGTTCTTC.

V is TRBV20-1 and J is TRBJ2-7; TRBD2 agrees at 11 bases. The CDR3 loop spans 13 amino acids. CDR1 and CDR2 from the germline V gene are DFQATT and SNEGSKA (reference sequence). Losses at the gene ends were 5 bases for V and 5 bases for J; bases not matched to a gene: 5. The CDR3 region has the DNA TGCAGTGCTCGAACTAGCGGGAGACACGAGCAGTACTTC. Translating it yields CSARTSGRHEQYF.

V and J are TRBV5-1 and TRBJ2-2; 9 positions match TRBD1. The V segment lost 0 bases and the J segment 5 bases; nucleotides outside the gene matches: 8. From germline, CDR1 is SGHRS and CDR2 YFSETQ. The CDR3 runs 17 residues. The CDR3 sequence: CASSLDGTGFLTGELFF. Written as DNA, the CDR3 is TGCGCCAGCAGCTTGGACGGGACAGGGTTTTTGACCGGGGAGCTGTTTTTT. The whole variable domain, remainder taken from reference TRBV5-1 and TRBJ2-2, is KAGVTQTPRYLIKTRGQQVTLSCSPISGHRSVSWYQQTPGQGLQFLFEYFSETQRNKGNFPGRFSGRQFSNSRSEMNVSTLELGDSALYLCASSLDGTGFLTGELFFGEGSRLTVL.

The chain joins TRBV12-3 or TRBV12-4 to TRBJ2-4; TRBD2 might be the D (6 bases). Trimming removed 3 bases from V and 0 bases from J, with 27 bases in between. CDR3 length equals 21 residues. The CDR3 sequence is CASSLIIAPGLANPAKNIQYF. The CDR3, as DNA: TGTGCCAGCAGTTTGATCATAGCCCCGGGGCTAGCGAATCCAGCCAAAAACATTCAGTACTTC.

The chain has TRBV11-2 and TRBJ2-3, with 14 positions matching TRBD2. In germline, CDR1 is SGHAT, CDR2 FQNNGV. V gave up 5 bases and J gave up 6 bases; unmatched junction bases: 10. This CDR3 has 17 residues. CDR3 residues: CASSPGTSGSVGDTQYF. The DNA of the CDR3 is TGTGCCAGCAGCCCAGGGACTAGCGGGAGTGTTGGGGATACGCAGTATTTT.

J is TRBJ1-4 and V is TRBV4-3, with TRBD1 matching over 10 bases. Unmatched junction bases numbered 4, after V lost 4 bases and J lost 5 bases. The V gene's germline CDR1 is LGHNA and CDR2 YSLEER. The CDR3 sequence is 15 residues long. CDR3 region: CASSLAGQGNEKLFF. CDR3 nucleotides: TGCGCCAGCAGCCTGGCGGGACAGGGGAATGAAAAACTGTTTTTT.

This clonotype has only a few counts. The rearrangement links TRBV19 to TRBJ2-7; D not certain. Germline CDR1 and CDR2: LNHDA and SQIVND (reference sequence). The V and J ends lost 5 bases and 6 bases respectively, with 14 bases between them. This CDR3 has 13 residues. The CDR3 region is CASSPYLRGEQYF. DNA for the CDR3: TGTGCCAGTAGTCCCTACCTTAGAGGCGAGCAGTACTTC. Drawing the rest from reference TRBV19 and TRBJ2-7, the complete variable domain is DGGITQSPKYLFRKEGQNVTLSCEQNLNHDAMYWYRQDPGQGLRLIYYSQIVNDFQKGDIAEGYSVSREKKESFPLTVTSAQKNPTAFYLCASSPYLRGEQYFGPGTRLTVT.

The genes are TRBV20-1 and TRBJ2-3; a possible D gene is TRBD2 (6 bases). Germline values: CDR1 DFQATT, CDR2 SNEGSKA (reference sequence). Trimming left V 3 bases short and J 5 bases short, with 15 bases between. The CDR3 runs to 14 residues. CDR3 protein: CSARVSGAEDTQYF. The CDR3 DNA follows: TGCAGTGCTAGGGTTAGCGGAGCCGAAGATACGCAGTATTTT.

This clonotype appeared a few times. This rearrangement joins TRBV20-1 to TRBJ2-1; a possible D gene is TRBD2 (6 bases). The CDR3 loop spans 13 amino acids. Germline V gene lookup returns CDR1 DFQATT and CDR2 SNEGSKA (reference sequence). V was trimmed by 3 bases and J by 9 bases, leaving 15 bases between them. The CDR3, as DNA: TGCAGTGCTAGTCCGGGAGCATCTTTTGAGCAGTTCTTC. It translates to CSASPGASFEQFF.

This clonotype has more than one count but fewer than ten. This chain uses TRBV9 with TRBJ2-2; no clear D gene. CDR1 and CDR2 (germline): SGDLS, YYNGEE. Trimming cost V 3 bases and J 7 bases, with 10 bases left between them. This CDR3 is built from 13 residues. CDR3 coding DNA: TGTGCCAGCAGCGCTGCTTGGGACGGGGAGCTGTTTTTT. Its protein product is CASSAAWDGELFF.

The chain recombines TRBV29-1 with TRBJ2-2, with a weak D call TRBD2 (6 bases). This CDR3 is 15 amino acids long. Trimming pared 0 bases from V and 5 bases from J, leaving 13 bases between. The V gene's germline CDR1 is SQVTM and CDR2 ANQGSEA. The CDR3 spells CSVEERGMYTGELFF. The CDR3 region has the DNA TGCAGCGTTGAAGAACGCGGGATGTATACCGGGGAGCTGTTTTTT.

This clonotype occurred a few times. The V gene is TRBV29-1, the J gene TRBJ2-7, with D hard to call. CDR1 SQVTM and CDR2 ANQGSEA come from the germline V gene. The V gene lost 5 bases and the J gene lost 6 bases, with 14 bases spanning the gap. The CDR3 is made up of 12 amino acids. In nucleotides, the CDR3 is TGCAGCGTTTTCGTCCCTCCCCGCGAGCAGTACTTC. It codes for CSVFVPPREQYF.

This clonotype was seen many times. The chain joins TRBV7-2 to TRBJ2-7, with TRBD2 as a possible D gene (6 bases). The CDR3 has 16 residues. Trimming took off 5 bases at V and 2 bases at J, with 19 bases between the two ends. The V gene's germline CDR1 is SGHTA and CDR2 FQGNSA. The DNA of the CDR3 is TGTGCCAGCAGCATAGGTGGGGGGAGGCTCGCCTACGAGCAGTACTTC. It yields the protein CASSIGGGRLAYEQYF.

This CDR3 reads CASSPYGQGENIQYF. The CDR3 nucleotides are TGTGCCAGCTCACCATACGGACAGGGAGAAAACATTCAGTACTTC. The V gene is TRBV18, the J gene TRBJ2-4; 8 bases align to TRBD1. This CDR3 contains 15 residues. V lost 2 bases, J lost 5 bases, and 5 bases stayed unmatched. Germline loops: CDR1 KGHSH, CDR2 LQKENI. The full variable domain, rest sourced from reference TRBV18 and TRBJ2-4, is NAGVMQNPRHLVRRRGQEARLRCSPMKGHSHVYWYRQLPEEGLKFMVYLQKENIIDESGMPKERFSAEFPKEGPSILRIQQVVRGDSAAYFCASSPYGQGENIQYFGAGTRLSVL.

This clonotype showed up just a few times. This rearrangement joins TRBV7-9 to TRBJ2-3; weak D call: TRBD2 (7 bases). CDR1 is SEHNR, CDR2 FQNEAQ, per germline (reference sequence). The V and J ends lost 7 bases and 4 bases respectively, with 15 bases between them. The CDR3 loop spans 14 amino acids. This chain's CDR3 is CASTRGGSPDTQYF. The CDR3 DNA reads as TGTGCCAGCACCCGCGGGGGCAGCCCAGATACGCAGTATTTT.

This clonotype has ten or more counts. The rearrangement links TRBV12-3 or TRBV12-4 to TRBJ1-1, with 8 bases fitting TRBD1. The CDR3 is 14 residues long. With 7 bases clipped from V and 3 bases from J, the junction kept 7 bases outside the gene matches. CDR3 region: CASTQGAGDTEAFF. CDR3 bases: TGTGCCAGCACTCAGGGGGCTGGGGACACTGAAGCTTTCTTT.

This chain connects TRBV7-2 to TRBJ1-5, with D unclear. Looked up from germline, CDR1 is SGHTA and CDR2 is FQGNSA. This CDR3 region has 13 residues. Trimming took 3 bases from V and 7 from J, leaving 10 bases between them. The CDR3 DNA reads as TGTGCCAGCAGCTTCCGGGAAACGCAGCCCCAGCATTTT. This gives the protein CASSFRETQPQHF.

The chain carries TRBV7-9 and TRBJ2-3, with D hard to call. There are 13 residues in the CDR3. The germline V gene has CDR1 SEHNR and CDR2 FQNEAQ (reference sequence). Trimming cost V 4 bases and J 6 bases, with 11 bases left between them. CDR3 residues: CASSSGLDDTQYF. The CDR3 coding sequence is TGTGCCAGCAGCTCGGGCCTGGACGATACGCAGTATTTT.

A few counts support this clonotype. The genes are TRBV2 and TRBJ2-5, with 7 bases lining up with TRBD1. The CDR3 is 15 residues long. Looked up from germline, CDR1 is SNHLY and CDR2 is FYNNEI. Trimming removed 3 bases from V and 2 bases from J; junction bases left unmatched: 6. CDR3 nucleotide sequence: TGTGCCAGCAGTGAGGGGCGGACAGGACAAGAGACCCAGTACTTC. Protein product: CASSEGRTGQETQYF.

There are a few counts of this clonotype. V and J are TRBV11-2 and TRBJ2-1, with D possibly called TRBD1 or TRBD2 (5 bases each). Germline values: CDR1 SGHAT, CDR2 FQNNGV. This CDR3 has 19 residues. V was cut by 8 bases and J by 0 bases, with 26 bases left in between. In nucleotides, the CDR3 is TGTGCCAGCTACAACCCCCGTCGGGACGGCCAAATCTCCTACAATGAGCAGTTCTTC. Its translation is CASYNPRRDGQISYNEQFF.

This clonotype appeared a few times. One junction end disagrees with the germline gene, perhaps due to a read error. This chain connects TRBV12-5 to TRBJ2-2; 8 bases fit TRBD1. Germline lookup yields CDR1 LGHNT and CDR2 FRNRAP. The CDR3 is made up of 15 amino acids. DNA for the CDR3: TGTGCTAGTGAGGTCAGGGGGCTGAACGCCGGGGAGCTGTTTTTT. This gives the protein CASEVRGLNAGELFF.

There are a few counts of this clonotype. The chain has TRBV12-3 or TRBV12-4 and TRBJ1-2; the match to TRBD1 covers 10 bases. V was clipped by 5 bases and J by 3 bases; unmatched bases: 3. CDR3 length equals 14 residues. DNA for the CDR3: TGTGCCAGCAGTACGACAGGGGGCGACTATGGCTACACCTTC. As protein: CASSTTGGDYGYTF.

This clonotype has ten or more counts. The CDR3 here is CASSRGGSSTDTQYF. The CDR3 DNA follows: TGCGCCAGCTCCCGCGGAGGATCTAGCACAGATACGCAGTATTTT. The rearrangement links TRBV10-1 to TRBJ2-3, with a tentative D call TRBD2 (5 bases). V lost 8 bases and J 0 bases, leaving 15 bases between the germline ends. Per the germline V gene, CDR1 is WNHNN and CDR2 is SYGVQD (reference sequence). CDR3 length equals 15 residues.

V and J are TRBV6-2 or TRBV6-3 and TRBJ2-1; 12 positions agree with TRBD2. This CDR3 contains 15 residues. Germline V CDR1 and CDR2: MNHEY, SVGEGT. With V trimmed by 5 bases and J by 3 bases, 2 bases remained unmatched. Here the CDR3 DNA reads TGTGCCAGCAGTCCTAGCGGGAGGGTCTACAATGAGCAGTTCTTC. Its protein is CASSPSGRVYNEQFF.

This clonotype was recorded a few times. The CDR3 loop reads CASSLGTTSSTDTQYF. The CDR3 region has the DNA TGTGCCAGCAGCTTGGGGACCACCTCTAGCACAGATACGCAGTATTTT. The chain employs TRBV7-9 and TRBJ2-3; the D gene could be TRBD1 or TRBD2 (5 bases each). The CDR3 runs to 16 residues. Trimming cost V 3 bases and J 0 bases, with 13 bases left between them. Germline values: CDR1 SEHNR, CDR2 FQNEAQ (reference sequence).

This clonotype occurred a few times. V usage is TRBV29-1 and J usage is TRBJ2-7, with D perhaps TRBD2 (5 bases). Germline CDR1 and CDR2: SQVTM and ANQGSEA. Trimming took off 3 bases at V and 7 bases at J, with 16 bases between the two ends. The CDR3 covers 13 residues. This CDR3 is CSVDGGLRLEQYF. CDR3 bases: TGCAGCGTTGATGGTGGACTCCGCCTGGAGCAGTACTTC.